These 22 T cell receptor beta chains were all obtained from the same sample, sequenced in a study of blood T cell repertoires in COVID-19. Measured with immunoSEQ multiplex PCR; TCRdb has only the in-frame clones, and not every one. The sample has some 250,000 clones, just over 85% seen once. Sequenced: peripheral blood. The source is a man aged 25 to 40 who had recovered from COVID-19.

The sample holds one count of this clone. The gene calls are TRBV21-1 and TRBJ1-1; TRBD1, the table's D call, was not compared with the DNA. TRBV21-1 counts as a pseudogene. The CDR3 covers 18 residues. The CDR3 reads CASSKASRGRRFYTEAFF. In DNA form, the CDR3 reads TGTGCCAGCAGCAAAGCATCGAGGGGGCGAAGGTTTTACACTGAAGCTTTCTTT.

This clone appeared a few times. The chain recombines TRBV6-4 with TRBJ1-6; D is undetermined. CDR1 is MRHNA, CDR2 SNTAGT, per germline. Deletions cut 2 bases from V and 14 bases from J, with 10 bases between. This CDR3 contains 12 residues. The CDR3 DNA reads TGTGCCAGCAGTGACCGGGGTAACACCCTCCACTTT. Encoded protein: CASSDRGNTLHF.

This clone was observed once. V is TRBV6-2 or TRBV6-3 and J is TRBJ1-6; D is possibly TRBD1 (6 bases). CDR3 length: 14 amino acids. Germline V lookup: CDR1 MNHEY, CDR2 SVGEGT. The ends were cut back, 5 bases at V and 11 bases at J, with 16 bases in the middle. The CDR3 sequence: CASSQTGHLTPLHF. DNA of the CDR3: TGTGCCAGCAGTCAGACAGGCCACCTCACACCCCTCCACTTT.

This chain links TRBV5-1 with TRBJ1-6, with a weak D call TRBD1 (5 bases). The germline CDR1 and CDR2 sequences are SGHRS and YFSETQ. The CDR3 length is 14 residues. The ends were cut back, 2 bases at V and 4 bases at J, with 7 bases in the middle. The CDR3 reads CASSLDSYNSPLHF. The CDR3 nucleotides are TGCGCCAGCAGCTTAGACAGTTATAATTCACCCCTCCACTTT.

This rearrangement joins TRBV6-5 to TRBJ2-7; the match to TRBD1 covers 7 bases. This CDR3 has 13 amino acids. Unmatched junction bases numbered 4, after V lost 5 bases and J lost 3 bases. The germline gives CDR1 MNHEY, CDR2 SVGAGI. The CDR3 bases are TGTGCCAGCAGTAGGGGACAGCGCTACGAGCAGTACTTC. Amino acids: CASSRGQRYEQYF.

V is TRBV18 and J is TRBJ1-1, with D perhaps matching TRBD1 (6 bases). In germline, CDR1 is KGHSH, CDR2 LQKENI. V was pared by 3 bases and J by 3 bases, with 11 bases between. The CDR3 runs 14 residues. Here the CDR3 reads CASSPQGYDTEAFF. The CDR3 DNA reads TGTGCCAGCTCACCCCAGGGGTATGACACTGAAGCTTTCTTT.

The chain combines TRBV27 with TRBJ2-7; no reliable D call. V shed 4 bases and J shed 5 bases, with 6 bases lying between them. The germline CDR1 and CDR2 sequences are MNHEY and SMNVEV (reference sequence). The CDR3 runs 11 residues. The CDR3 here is CASSSGNEQYF. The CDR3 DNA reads TGTGCCAGCAGTTCGGGTAACGAGCAGTACTTC.

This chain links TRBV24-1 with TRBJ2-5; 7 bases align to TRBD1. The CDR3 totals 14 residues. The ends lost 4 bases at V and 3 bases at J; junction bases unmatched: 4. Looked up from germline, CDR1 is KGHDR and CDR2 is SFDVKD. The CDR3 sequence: CATSDPGTEETQYF. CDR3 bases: TGTGCCACCAGTGACCCCGGGACAGAAGAGACCCAGTACTTC.

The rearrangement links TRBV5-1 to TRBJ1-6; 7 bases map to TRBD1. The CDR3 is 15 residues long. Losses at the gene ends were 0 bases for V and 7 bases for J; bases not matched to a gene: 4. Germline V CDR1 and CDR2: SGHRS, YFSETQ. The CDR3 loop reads CASSLEGQPNSPLHF. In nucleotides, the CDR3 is TGCGCCAGCAGCTTGGAGGGACAGCCGAATTCACCCCTCCACTTT.

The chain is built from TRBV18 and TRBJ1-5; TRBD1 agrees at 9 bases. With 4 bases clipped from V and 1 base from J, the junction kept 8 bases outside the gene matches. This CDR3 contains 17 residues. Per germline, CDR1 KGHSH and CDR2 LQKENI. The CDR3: CASSLQGAGVSNQPQHF. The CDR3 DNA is TGTGCCAGCTCACTACAGGGGGCAGGTGTGAGCAATCAGCCCCAGCATTTT.

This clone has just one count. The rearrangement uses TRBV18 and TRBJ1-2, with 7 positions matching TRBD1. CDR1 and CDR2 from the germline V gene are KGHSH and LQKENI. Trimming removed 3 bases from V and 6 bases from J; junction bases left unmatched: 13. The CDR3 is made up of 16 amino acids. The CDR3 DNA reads TGTGCCAGCTCACCGGGACAGTTTTTCTTGTGGGATGGCTACACCTTC. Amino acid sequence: CASSPGQFFLWDGYTF. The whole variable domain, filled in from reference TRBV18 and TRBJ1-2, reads NAGVMQNPRHLVRRRGQEARLRCSPMKGHSHVYWYRQLPEEGLKFMVYLQKENIIDESGMPKERFSAEFPKEGPSILRIQQVVRGDSAAYFCASSPGQFFLWDGYTFGSGTRLTVV.

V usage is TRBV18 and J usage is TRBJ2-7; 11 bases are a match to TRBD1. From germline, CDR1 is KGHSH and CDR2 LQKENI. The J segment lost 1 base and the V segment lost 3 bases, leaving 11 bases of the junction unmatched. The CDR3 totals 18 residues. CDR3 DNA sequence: TGTGCCAGCTCACCCTTTGGACAGGGGGCGGTGAGGTCCTACGAGCAGTACTTC. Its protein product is CASSPFGQGAVRSYEQYF.

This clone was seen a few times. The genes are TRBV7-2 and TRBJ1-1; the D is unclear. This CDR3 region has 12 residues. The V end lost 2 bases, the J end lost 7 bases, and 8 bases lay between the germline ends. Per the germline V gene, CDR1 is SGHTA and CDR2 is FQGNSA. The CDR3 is CASSLTGNEAFF. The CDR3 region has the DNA TGTGCCAGCAGCTTAACGGGTAATGAAGCTTTCTTT.

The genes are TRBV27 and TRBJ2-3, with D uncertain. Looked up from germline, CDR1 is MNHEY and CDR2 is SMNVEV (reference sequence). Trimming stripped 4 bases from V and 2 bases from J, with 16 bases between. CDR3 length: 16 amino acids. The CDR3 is CASSSPRPIHTDTQYF. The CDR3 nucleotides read TGTGCCAGCAGTTCACCCCGCCCTATCCACACAGATACGCAGTATTTT.

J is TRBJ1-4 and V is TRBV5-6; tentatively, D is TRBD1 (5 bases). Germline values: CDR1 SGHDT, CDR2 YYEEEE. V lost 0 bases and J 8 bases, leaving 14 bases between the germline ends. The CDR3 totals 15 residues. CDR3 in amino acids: CASSLVGGEEEKLFF. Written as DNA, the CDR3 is TGTGCCAGCAGCTTGGTTGGAGGGGAAGAAGAAAAACTGTTTTTT.

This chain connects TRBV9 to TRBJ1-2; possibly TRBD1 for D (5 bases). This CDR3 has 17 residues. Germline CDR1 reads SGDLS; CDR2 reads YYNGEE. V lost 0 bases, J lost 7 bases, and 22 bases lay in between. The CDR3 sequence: CASSVGGASGEDSGYTF. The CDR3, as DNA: TGTGCCAGCAGCGTAGGAGGGGCTTCGGGGGAAGATAGTGGCTACACCTTC. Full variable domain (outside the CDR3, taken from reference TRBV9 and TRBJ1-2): DSGVTQTPKHLITATGQRVTLRCSPRSGDLSVYWYQQSLDQGLQFLIQYYNGEERAKGNILERFSAQQFPDLHSELNLSSLELGDSALYFCASSVGGASGEDSGYTFGSGTRLTVV.

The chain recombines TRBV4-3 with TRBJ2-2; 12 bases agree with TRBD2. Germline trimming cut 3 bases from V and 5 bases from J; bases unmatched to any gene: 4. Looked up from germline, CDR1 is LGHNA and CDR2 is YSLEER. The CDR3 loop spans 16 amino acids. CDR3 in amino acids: CASSQTSGGWTGELFF. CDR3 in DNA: TGCGCCAGCAGCCAGACTAGCGGGGGTTGGACCGGGGAGCTGTTTTTT.

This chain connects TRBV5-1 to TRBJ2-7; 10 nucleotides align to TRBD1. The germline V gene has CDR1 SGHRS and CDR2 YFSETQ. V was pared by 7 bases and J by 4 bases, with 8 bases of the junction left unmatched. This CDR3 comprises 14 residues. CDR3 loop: CASFSGTGEYEQYF. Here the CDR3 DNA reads TGCGCCAGCTTTAGCGGGACAGGGGAATACGAGCAGTACTTC.

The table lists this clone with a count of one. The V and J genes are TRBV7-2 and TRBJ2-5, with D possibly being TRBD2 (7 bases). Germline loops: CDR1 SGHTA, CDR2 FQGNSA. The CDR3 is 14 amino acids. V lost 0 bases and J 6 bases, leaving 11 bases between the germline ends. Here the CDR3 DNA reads TGTGCCAGCAGCTTAGCGGGGGGGCCGCAGACCCAGTACTTC. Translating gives CASSLAGGPQTQYF.

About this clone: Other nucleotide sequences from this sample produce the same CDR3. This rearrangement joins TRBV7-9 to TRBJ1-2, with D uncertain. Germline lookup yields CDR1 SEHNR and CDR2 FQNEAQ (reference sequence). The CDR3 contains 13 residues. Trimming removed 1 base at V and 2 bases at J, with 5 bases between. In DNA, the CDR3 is TGTGCCAGCAGCTTAGGCGGAAACTATGGCTACACCTTC. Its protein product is CASSLGGNYGYTF.

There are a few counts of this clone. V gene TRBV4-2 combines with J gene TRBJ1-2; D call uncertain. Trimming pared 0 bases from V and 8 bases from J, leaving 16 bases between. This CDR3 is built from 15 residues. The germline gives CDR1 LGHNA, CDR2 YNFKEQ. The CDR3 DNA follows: TGTGCCAGCAGCCAAGATCCCCAAGGGAGCTACGGCTACACCTTC. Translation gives CASSQDPQGSYGYTF.

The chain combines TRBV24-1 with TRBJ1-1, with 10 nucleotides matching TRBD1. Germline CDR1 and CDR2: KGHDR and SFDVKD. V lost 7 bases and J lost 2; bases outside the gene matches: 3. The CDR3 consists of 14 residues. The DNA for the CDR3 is TGTGCCACCAGGGGGACAGGGGAAAACACTGAAGCTTTCTTT. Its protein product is CATRGTGENTEAFF.